This TCR beta chain was sequenced during a study of blood T cell repertoires in COVID-19. Looking at the study overall: The origin of the acute and convalescent COVID-19 samples was the United States, Italy and Spain. Sample material is recorded as cDNA or gDNA derived from T cells, B-cell-depleted T cells, or PBMCs.

Data came from immunoSEQ multiplex PCR; TCRdb stores just in-frame clones and leaves some out. The profile covers roughly 340,000 clones, with 75% to 90% appearing a single time and more than 5% taken by the ten largest. Seattle cases were enrolled at active infection and followed longitudinally. This CDR3 is built from 16 residues. V was pared by 2 bases and J by 8 bases, with 8 bases of the junction left unmatched. Germline lookup yields CDR1 KGHSH and CDR2 LQKENI. The V gene is TRBV18, the J gene TRBJ2-2, with 10 bases that match TRBD2. The sequence came from a woman aged 45-59 years with COVID-19, enrolled during active disease. The sequencing sample was made of peripheral blood. Here the CDR3 DNA reads TGTGCCAGCTCACCAACGAGCGGGAGGGCACCGGGGGAGCTGTTTTTT. Translated: CASSPTSGRAPGELFF.